The text below deals with one TCR beta chain. What it binds is unknown. This sample was included in a study of cytomegalovirus exposure and HLA in healthy donors. Findings and limits, study-wide: In vitro, three CMV-associated chains proved specific for CMV antigens. In an earlier analysis, productive rearrangement rates for most beta V segments clustered near 87% or 30%. Later, an analysis found that common viral pathogens appeared to be linked with several of the most significant clusters.

The study ran its PCR with 60 Vbeta and 13 Jbeta primers. Generated by immunoSEQ multiplex PCR, the TCRdb table keeps only in-frame clones and is missing some. The sample holds about 43,000 clones. This receptor was taken from a woman aged 25 to 39 in good health and CMV-seronegative. Sample: PBMCs.

The CDR3 protein is CASSYLGTSGTDTQYF. The DNA of the CDR3 is TGTGCCAGCAGTTACTTGGGGACTAGCGGCACAGATACGCAGTATTTT. The rearrangement uses TRBV6-5 and TRBJ2-3; 10 positions match TRBD2. Germline V gene sequence: CDR1 MNHEY, CDR2 SVGAGI. V shed 1 base, J shed 1 base, and the junction held 2 bases outside the gene matches. CDR3 length: 16 amino acids.